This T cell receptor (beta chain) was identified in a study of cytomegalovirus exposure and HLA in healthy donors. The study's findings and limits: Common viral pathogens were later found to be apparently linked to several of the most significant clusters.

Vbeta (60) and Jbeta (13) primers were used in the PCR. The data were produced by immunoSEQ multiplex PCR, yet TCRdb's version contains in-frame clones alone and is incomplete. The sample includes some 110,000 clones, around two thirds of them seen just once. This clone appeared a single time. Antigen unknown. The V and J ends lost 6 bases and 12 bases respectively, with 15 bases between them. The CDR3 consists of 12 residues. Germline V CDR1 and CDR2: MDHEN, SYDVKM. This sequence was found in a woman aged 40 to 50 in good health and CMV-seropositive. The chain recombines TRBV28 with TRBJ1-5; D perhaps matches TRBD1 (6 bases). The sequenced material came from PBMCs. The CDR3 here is CASSPQQGIQHF. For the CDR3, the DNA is TGTGCCAGCAGCCCTCAACAGGGAATCCAGCATTTT.